This T cell receptor beta chain was identified during a study of blood T cell repertoires in COVID-19. Across the whole study: The samples span acute and convalescent COVID-19 from the United States, Italy and Spain. In each case, the material was cDNA or gDNA derived from T cells, B-cell-depleted T cells, or PBMCs.

Produced via immunoSEQ multiplex PCR; TCRdb's table is partial and in-frame only. Of some 200,000 clones listed, around 92% were seen once; the top ten hold around 1.2%. Trimming pared 0 bases from V and 3 bases from J, leaving 6 bases between. The CDR3 has 13 amino acids. Germline V gene lookup returns CDR1 MNHEY and CDR2 SVGAGI. The clonotype originates from a man aged 25 to 40 with acute or convalescent COVID-19. The chain combines TRBV6-5 with TRBJ2-7, with D maybe TRBD2 (5 bases). Source material: peripheral blood. The CDR3 region is CASSYSRVYEQYF. CDR3 DNA: TGTGCCAGCAGTTACTCGAGGGTCTACGAGCAGTACTTC.